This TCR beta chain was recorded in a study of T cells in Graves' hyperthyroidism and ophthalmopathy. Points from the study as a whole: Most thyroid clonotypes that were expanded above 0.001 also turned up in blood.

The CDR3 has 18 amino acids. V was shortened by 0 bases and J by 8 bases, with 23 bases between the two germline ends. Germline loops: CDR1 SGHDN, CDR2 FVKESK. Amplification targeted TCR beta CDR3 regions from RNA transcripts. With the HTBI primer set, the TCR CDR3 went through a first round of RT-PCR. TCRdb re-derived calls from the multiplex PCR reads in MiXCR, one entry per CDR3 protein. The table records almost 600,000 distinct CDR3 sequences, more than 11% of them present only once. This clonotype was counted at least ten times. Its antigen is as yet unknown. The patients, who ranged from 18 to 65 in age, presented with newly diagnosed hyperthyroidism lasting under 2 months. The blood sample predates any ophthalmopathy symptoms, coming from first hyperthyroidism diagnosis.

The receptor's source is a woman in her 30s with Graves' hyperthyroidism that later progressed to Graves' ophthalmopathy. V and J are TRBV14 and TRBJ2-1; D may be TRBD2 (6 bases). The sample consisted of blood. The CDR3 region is CASSQDPRWGEKGDEQFF. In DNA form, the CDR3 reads TGTGCCAGCAGCCAAGACCCCAGGTGGGGGGAAAAGGGAGATGAGCAGTTCTTC.